This section outlines one TCR beta chain sequence together with its context. The entry originates in a study of Tregs in tolerant kidney transplant recipients. Some clones are missing from TCRdb's copy, which holds only in-frame ones; the method was immunoSEQ multiplex PCR. Of approximately 90,000 clones listed, around 94% were seen once; the top ten hold roughly 4.3%. The V end lost 4 bases, the J end lost 4 bases, and 11 bases lay between the germline ends. The V gene's germline CDR1 is MNHEY and CDR2 SMNVEV (reference sequence). This CDR3 has 14 amino acids. The sequencing sample was made of CD8+ T cells from blood. This clonotype was sampled from a human donor in good health. This chain links TRBV27 with TRBJ1-5, with D possibly matching TRBD1 (5 bases). The CDR3 sequence is CASSYSRANQPQHF. The CDR3 nucleotides are TGTGCCAGCAGTTATTCCAGGGCGAATCAGCCCCAGCATTTT.